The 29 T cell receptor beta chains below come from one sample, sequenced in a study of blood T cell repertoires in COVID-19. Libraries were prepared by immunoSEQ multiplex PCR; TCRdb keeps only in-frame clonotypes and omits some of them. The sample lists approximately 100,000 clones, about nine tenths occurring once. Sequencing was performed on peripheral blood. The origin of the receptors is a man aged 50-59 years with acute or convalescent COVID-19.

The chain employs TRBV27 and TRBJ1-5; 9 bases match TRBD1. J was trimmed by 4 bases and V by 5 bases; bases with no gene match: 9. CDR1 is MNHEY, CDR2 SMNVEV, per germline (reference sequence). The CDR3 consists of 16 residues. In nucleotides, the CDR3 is TGTGCCAGCAGTAACGACTACAGGGGGCGTAATCAGCCCCAGCATTTT. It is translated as CASSNDYRGRNQPQHF.

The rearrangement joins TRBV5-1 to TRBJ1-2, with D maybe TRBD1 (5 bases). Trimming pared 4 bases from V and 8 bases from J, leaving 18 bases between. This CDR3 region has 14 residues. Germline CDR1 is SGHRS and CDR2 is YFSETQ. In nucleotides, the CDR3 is TGCGCCAGCAGCAGCGGGACCTCTGGTTGGGGCTACACCTTC. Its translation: CASSSGTSGWGYTF. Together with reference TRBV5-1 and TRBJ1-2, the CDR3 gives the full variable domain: KAGVTQTPRYLIKTRGQQVTLSCSPISGHRSVSWYQQTPGQGLQFLFEYFSETQRNKGNFPGRFSGRQFSNSRSEMNVSTLELGDSALYLCASSSGTSGWGYTFGSGTRLTVV.

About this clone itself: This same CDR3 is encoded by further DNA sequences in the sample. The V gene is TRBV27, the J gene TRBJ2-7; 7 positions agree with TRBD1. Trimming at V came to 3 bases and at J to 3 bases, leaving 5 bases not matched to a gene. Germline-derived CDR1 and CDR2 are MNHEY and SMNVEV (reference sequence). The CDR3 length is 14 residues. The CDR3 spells CASSFRDSSYEQYF. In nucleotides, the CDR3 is TGTGCCAGCAGTTTTCGGGACAGTAGCTACGAGCAGTACTTC.

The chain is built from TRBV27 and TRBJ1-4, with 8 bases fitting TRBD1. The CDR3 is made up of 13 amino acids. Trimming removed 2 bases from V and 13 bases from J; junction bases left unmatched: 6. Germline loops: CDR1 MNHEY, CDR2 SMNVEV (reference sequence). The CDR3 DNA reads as TGTGCCAGCAGTTTAGGTACAGGGGGAGGACTGTTTTTT. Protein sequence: CASSLGTGGGLFF.

DNA for the CDR3: TGTGCCAGTAGTATCTGGGGACAGGCCAACAATGAGCAGTTCTTC. Translated, it gives CASSIWGQANNEQFF. This chain uses TRBV19 with TRBJ2-1; 8 bases line up with TRBD1. The junction had 6 bases not matched to a gene; V was cut back by 3 bases and J by 5 bases. In germline, CDR1 is LNHDA, CDR2 SQIVND (reference sequence). CDR3 size: 15 residues. Combining the CDR3 with reference TRBV19 and TRBJ2-1 gives the whole variable domain DGGITQSPKYLFRKEGQNVTLSCEQNLNHDAMYWYRQDPGQGLRLIYYSQIVNDFQKGDIAEGYSVSREKKESFPLTVTSAQKNPTAFYLCASSIWGQANNEQFFGPGTRLTVL.

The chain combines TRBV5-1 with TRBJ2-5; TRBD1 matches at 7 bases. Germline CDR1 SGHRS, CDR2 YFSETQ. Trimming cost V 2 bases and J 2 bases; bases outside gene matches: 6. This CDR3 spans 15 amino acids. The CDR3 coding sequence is TGCGCCAGCAGCTTATTAACAGGGGAACAAGAGACCCAGTACTTC. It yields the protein CASSLLTGEQETQYF.

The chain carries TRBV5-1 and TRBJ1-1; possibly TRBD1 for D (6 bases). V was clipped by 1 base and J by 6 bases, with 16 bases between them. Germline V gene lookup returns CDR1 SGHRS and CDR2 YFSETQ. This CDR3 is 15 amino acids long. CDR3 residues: CASSLSLGAYAEAFF. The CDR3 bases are TGCGCCAGCAGCTTGTCACTGGGGGCGTACGCTGAAGCTTTCTTT.

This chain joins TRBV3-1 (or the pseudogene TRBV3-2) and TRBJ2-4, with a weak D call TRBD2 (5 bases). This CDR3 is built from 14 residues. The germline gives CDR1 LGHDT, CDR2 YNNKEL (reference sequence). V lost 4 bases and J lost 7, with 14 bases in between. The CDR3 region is CASSRTAGENIQYF. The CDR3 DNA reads TGTGCCAGCAGCCGGACTGCGGGCGAGAACATTCAGTACTTC.

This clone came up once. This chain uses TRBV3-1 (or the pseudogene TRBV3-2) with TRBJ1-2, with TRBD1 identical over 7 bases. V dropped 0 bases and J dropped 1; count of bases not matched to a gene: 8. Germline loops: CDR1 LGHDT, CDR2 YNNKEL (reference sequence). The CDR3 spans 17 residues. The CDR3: CASSQDGGRGDNYGYTF. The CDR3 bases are TGTGCCAGCAGCCAAGATGGAGGCAGGGGGGATAACTATGGCTACACCTTC.

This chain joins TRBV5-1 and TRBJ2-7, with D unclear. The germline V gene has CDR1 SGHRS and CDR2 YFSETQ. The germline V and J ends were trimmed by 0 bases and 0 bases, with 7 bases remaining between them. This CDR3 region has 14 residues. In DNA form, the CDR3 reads TGCGCCAGCAGCTTGGGCGGAAGCTCCTACGAGCAGTACTTC. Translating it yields CASSLGGSSYEQYF.

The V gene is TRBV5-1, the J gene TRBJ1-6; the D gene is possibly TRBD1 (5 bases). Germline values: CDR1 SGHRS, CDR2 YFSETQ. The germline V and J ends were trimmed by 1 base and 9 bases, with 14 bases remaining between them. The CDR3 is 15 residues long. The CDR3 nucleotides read TGCGCCAGCAGCTTGTCCCCCGACAGCCGTTCACCCCTCCACTTT. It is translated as CASSLSPDSRSPLHF. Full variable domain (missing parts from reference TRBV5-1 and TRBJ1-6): KAGVTQTPRYLIKTRGQQVTLSCSPISGHRSVSWYQQTPGQGLQFLFEYFSETQRNKGNFPGRFSGRQFSNSRSEMNVSTLELGDSALYLCASSLSPDSRSPLHFGNGTRLTVT.

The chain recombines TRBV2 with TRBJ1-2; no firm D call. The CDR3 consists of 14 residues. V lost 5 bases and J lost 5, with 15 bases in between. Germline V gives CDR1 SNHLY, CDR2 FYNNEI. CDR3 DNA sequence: TGTGCCAGCAGTCCGAGAATTGCGGATTATGGCTACACCTTC. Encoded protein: CASSPRIADYGYTF.

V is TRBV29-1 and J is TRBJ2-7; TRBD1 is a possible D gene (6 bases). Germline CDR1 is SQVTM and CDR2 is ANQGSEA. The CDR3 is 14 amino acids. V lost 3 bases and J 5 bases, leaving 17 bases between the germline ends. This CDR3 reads CSVDFGGRGNEQYF. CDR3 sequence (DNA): TGCAGCGTTGACTTTGGAGGCAGGGGCAACGAGCAGTACTTC.

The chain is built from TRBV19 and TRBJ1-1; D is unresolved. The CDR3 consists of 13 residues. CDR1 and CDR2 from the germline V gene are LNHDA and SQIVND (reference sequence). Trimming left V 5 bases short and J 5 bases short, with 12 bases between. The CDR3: CASSPIPGTEAFF. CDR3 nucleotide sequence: TGTGCCAGTAGTCCGATACCGGGGACTGAAGCTTTCTTT.

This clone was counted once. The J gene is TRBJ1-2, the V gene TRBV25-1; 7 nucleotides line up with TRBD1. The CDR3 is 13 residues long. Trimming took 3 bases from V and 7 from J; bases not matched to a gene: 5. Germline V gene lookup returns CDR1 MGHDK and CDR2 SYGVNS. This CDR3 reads CASSDWGQSGYTF. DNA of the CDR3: TGTGCCAGCAGTGATTGGGGACAGTCTGGCTACACCTTC.

The CDR3 reads CASSLDRGLDYGYTF. The CDR3 DNA is TGCGCCAGCAGCCTGGACAGGGGTTTGGACTATGGCTACACCTTC. The V call is TRBV4-1, the J call TRBJ1-2; TRBD1 agrees at 9 bases. Germline V gene lookup returns CDR1 MGHRA and CDR2 YSYEKL. The ends lost 4 bases at V and 3 bases at J; junction bases unmatched: 6. CDR3 length equals 15 residues.

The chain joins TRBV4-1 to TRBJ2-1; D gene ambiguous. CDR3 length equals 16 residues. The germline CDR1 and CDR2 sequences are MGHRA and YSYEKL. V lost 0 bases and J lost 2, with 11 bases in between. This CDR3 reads CASSQDEVPAYNEQFF. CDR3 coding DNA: TGCGCCAGCAGCCAAGATGAAGTCCCGGCCTACAATGAGCAGTTCTTC.

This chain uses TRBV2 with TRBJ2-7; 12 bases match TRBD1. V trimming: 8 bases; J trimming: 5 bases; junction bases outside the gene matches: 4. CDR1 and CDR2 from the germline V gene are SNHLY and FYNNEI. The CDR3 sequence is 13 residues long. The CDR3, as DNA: TGTGCCAGCCACGGGACAGGGGGCAACGAGCAGTACTTC. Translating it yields CASHGTGGNEQYF.

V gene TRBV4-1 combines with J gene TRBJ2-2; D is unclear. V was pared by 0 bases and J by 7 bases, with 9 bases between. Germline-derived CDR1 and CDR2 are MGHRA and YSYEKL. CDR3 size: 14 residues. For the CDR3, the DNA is TGCGCCAGCAGCCAAGATCTCTTCGGCGGGGAGCTGTTTTTT. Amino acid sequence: CASSQDLFGGELFF.

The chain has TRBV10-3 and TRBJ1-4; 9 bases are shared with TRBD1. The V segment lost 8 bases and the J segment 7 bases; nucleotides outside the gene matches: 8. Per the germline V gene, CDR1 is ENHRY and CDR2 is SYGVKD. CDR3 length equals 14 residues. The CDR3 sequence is CAIGSGTGLEKLFF. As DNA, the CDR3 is TGTGCCATCGGCTCCGGGACAGGGCTTGAAAAACTGTTTTTT.

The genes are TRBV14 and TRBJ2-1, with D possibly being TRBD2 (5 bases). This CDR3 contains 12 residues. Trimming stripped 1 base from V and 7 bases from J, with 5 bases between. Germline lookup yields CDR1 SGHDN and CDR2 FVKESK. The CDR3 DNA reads TGTGCCAGCAGCCAAGCGGGGAATGAGCAGTTCTTC. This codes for CASSQAGNEQFF.

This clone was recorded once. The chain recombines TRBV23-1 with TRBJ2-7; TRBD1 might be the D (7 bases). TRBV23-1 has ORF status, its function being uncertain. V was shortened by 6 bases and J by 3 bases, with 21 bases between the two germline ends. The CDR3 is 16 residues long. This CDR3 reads CASRPRGRQGGYEQYF. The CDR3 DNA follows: TGCGCCAGCAGGCCGCGGGGCAGGCAGGGGGGCTACGAGCAGTACTTC.

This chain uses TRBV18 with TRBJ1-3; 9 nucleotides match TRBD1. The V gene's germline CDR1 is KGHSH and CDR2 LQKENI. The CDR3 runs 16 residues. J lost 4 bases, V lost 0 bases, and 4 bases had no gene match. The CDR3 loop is CASSPPRTGAGNTIYF. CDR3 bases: TGTGCCAGCTCACCACCTAGGACAGGGGCAGGAAACACCATATATTTT.

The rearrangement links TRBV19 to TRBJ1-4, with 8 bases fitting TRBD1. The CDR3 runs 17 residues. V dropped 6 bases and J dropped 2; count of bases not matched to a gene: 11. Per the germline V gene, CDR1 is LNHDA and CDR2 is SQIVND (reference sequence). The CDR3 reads CASRSGTGYGTNEKLFF. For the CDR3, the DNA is TGTGCCAGTAGGTCCGGGACAGGCTACGGGACTAATGAAAAACTGTTTTTT.

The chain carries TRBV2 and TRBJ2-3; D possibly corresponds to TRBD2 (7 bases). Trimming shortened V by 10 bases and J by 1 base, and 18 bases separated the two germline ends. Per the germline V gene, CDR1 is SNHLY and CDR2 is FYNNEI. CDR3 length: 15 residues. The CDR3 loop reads CANALGGGGTDTQYF. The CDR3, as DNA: TGTGCCAACGCCCTGGGGGGGGGCGGCACAGATACGCAGTATTTT.

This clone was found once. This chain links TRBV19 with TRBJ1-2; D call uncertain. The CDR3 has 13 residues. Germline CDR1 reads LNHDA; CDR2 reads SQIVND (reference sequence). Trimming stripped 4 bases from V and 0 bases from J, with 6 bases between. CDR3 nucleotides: TGTGCCAGTAGTAATGCAGCTAACTATGGCTACACCTTC. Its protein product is CASSNAANYGYTF.

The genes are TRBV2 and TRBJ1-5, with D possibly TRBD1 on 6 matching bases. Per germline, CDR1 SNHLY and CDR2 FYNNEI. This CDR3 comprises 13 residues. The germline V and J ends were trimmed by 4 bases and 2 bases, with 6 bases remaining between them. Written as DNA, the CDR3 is TGTGCCAGCAGTGGGGGGCGCAATCAGCCCCAGCATTTT. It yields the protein CASSGGRNQPQHF.

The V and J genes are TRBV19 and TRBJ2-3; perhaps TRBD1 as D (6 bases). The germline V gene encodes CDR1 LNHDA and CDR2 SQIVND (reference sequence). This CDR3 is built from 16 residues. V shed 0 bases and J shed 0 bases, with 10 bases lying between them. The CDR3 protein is CASSIDRTVSTDTQYF. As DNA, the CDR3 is TGTGCCAGTAGTATAGATCGGACAGTTAGCACAGATACGCAGTATTTT.

Written as DNA, the CDR3 is TGTGCCAGCAGCCCCGCTTTGCTCCCGAGCTATGGCTACACCTTC. Its translation: CASSPALLPSYGYTF. The chain recombines TRBV7-8 with TRBJ1-2; D ambiguous. CDR1 and CDR2 (germline): SGHVS, FQNEAQ. The CDR3 sequence is 15 residues long. Trimming cost V 5 bases and J 4 bases, with 17 bases left between them.